The T cell receptor (beta chain) under discussion was sequenced for a study of CD8+CD57+ T cells in acquired aplastic anemia. The wider study: An average of roughly 2.9 ug of DNA was obtained from sorted CD4+ and CD8+ cells.

Template material for TCR beta VDJ and CDR3 profiling consisted of genomic DNA. TCRdb reprocessed the reads with MiXCR, giving one entry per CDR3 protein. Of approximately 190,000 distinct CDR3 sequences in the sample, about 64% were seen once. Many counts were recorded for this clonotype. V dropped 4 bases and J dropped 4 bases, with 8 bases sitting between them. The CDR3 consists of 13 residues. Germline CDR1 is MNHNY and CDR2 is SVGAGI (reference sequence). The sample consisted of sorted CD4+, CD8+, or CD8+CD57+ T cells (not recorded which) from PBMCs. The chain links TRBV6-6 to TRBJ1-3, with D possibly matching TRBD1 (6 bases). This receptor was identified in a human donor with severe aplastic anemia or a healthy control (not recorded which). For the CDR3, the DNA is TGTGCCAGCAGTTCCGGACAGGGAAACACCATATATTTT. Protein product: CASSSGQGNTIYF.